These 31 T cell receptor beta chains originate from one sample sequenced in a study of a mutant IDH1 vaccine in newly diagnosed glioma. As for time point: week 5, during vaccination. Doses of 300 ug of mutant IDH1 20-mer peptide were given with topical imiquimod. These TCRs' antigens remain unknown. This table comes from immunoSEQ multiplex PCR, and its TCRdb copy is limited to in-frame clones, with some not included. This sample yields approximately 80,000 clones, of which roughly 91% are seen a single time; 0.56% belongs to the top ten. The specimen comprised PBMCs, sampled from a glioma patient whose treatment included an IDH1 peptide vaccine. Receptors originate from a woman in her forties or fifties with glioma.

The chain combines TRBV4-2 with TRBJ2-5; 8 bases are a match to TRBD2. CDR1 is LGHNA and CDR2 is YNFKEQ in the germline V gene. CDR3 length: 16 residues. V shed 1 base and J 2 bases; nucleotides not matched to a gene: 6. The CDR3 DNA reads TGTGCCAGCAGCCAAGTTTCGGCTAGCGGGCAAGAGACCCAGTACTTC. Translating it yields CASSQVSASGQETQYF.

This chain joins TRBV2 and TRBJ2-5, with unresolved D. Per germline, CDR1 SNHLY and CDR2 FYNNEI. The CDR3 totals 11 residues. Trimming left V 4 bases short and J 5 bases short, with 5 bases between. CDR3 DNA: TGTGCCAGCAGTGGTGAGGAGACCCAGTACTTC. Amino acids: CASSGEETQYF.

This sequence joins TRBV5-6 and TRBJ2-7; the match to TRBD2 covers 11 bases. Germline-derived CDR1 and CDR2 are SGHDT and YYEEEE. The CDR3 is 16 amino acids. V lost 5 bases to trimming and J lost 2 bases; unmatched junction nucleotides: 9. For the CDR3, the DNA is TGTGCCAGCAGTGGGGGACTAGCGGTCGACCCCTACGAGCAGTACTTC. Translation gives CASSGGLAVDPYEQYF.

The chain combines TRBV6-6 with TRBJ2-1; 15 bases are a match to TRBD2. The CDR3 loop spans 15 amino acids. Trimming removed 6 bases from V and 9 bases from J; junction bases left unmatched: 6. Germline CDR1 MNHNY, CDR2 SVGAGI (reference sequence). CDR3 DNA sequence: TGTGCCAGCAGCCAAGGGACTAGCGGGAGGAGTGAGCAGTTCTTC. This sequence encodes CASSQGTSGRSEQFF.

The chain joins TRBV6-1 to TRBJ2-7; D may be TRBD1 (6 bases). The germline gives CDR1 MNHNS, CDR2 SASEGT. The ends were cut back, 7 bases at V and 3 bases at J, with 13 bases in the middle. The CDR3 has 13 amino acids. The CDR3 DNA reads as TGTGCCAGCAAGTTATCAGGGGTCTACGAGCAGTACTTC. It translates to CASKLSGVYEQYF.

The gene calls are TRBV6-1 and TRBJ1-2; D remains unclear. The V gene's germline CDR1 is MNHNS and CDR2 SASEGT. V was cut by 0 bases and J by 4 bases, with 12 bases left in between. The CDR3 spans 15 residues. CDR3 loop: CASSEAITVGYGYTF. For the CDR3, the DNA is TGTGCCAGCAGTGAAGCGATAACAGTAGGCTATGGCTACACCTTC.

The V call is TRBV5-1, the J call TRBJ2-5; possible D gene TRBD1, 6 bases. The J call may be incorrect, as the DNA end agrees better with TRBJ2-7. Germline loops: CDR1 SGHRS, CDR2 YFSETQ. This CDR3 has 14 amino acids. Here the CDR3 DNA reads TGCGCCAGCAGCTTGCCAGGGGCCCCCCACGAGCAGTACTTC. Its translation is CASSLPGAPHEQYF.

The count of this clone is one. V gene TRBV29-1 combines with J gene TRBJ2-5; weak D call: TRBD2 (6 bases). V lost 0 bases and J 4 bases, leaving 12 bases between the germline ends. CDR1 is SQVTM, CDR2 ANQGSEA, per germline. The CDR3 consists of 14 residues. The CDR3 loop reads CSVEDPGVRETQYF. The CDR3 coding sequence is TGCAGCGTTGAAGATCCGGGGGTAAGAGAGACCCAGTACTTC.

The chain recombines TRBV28 with TRBJ1-2; D perhaps matches TRBD1 (6 bases). CDR3 length: 15 residues. The germline gives CDR1 MDHEN, CDR2 SYDVKM. The V end was cut by 4 bases, the J end by 6 bases, with 18 bases between. The CDR3, as DNA: TGTGCCAGCAGTTCCCCGACAGGTCTAGCTGATGGCTACACCTTC. Its protein is CASSSPTGLADGYTF.

The chain has TRBV5-1 and TRBJ2-6; D is ambiguous. The V gene lost 4 bases and the J gene lost 2 bases, with 7 bases spanning the gap. This CDR3 has 14 amino acids. Germline V gene data show CDR1 as SGHRS and CDR2 as YFSETQ. CDR3 nucleotide sequence: TGCGCCAGCAGCGAAAGTACTGGGGCCAACGTCCTGACTTTC. Translated: CASSESTGANVLTF.

This clone turned up a few times. This chain links TRBV5-6 with TRBJ1-5; D gene uncertain. The CDR3 is 13 residues long. The V end was cut by 0 bases, the J end by 4 bases, with 5 bases between. Germline V CDR1 and CDR2: SGHDT, YYEEEE. CDR3 DNA: TGTGCCAGCAGCTTGGGCAGTAATCAGCCCCAGCATTTT. As protein: CASSLGSNQPQHF.

The chain recombines TRBV11-1 with TRBJ2-1; D unclear. With 1 base removed from V and 0 bases from J, the gap between germline ends came to 10 bases. Germline CDR1 is SGHAT and CDR2 is FQDESV (reference sequence). The CDR3 is 16 amino acids. The CDR3 DNA follows: TGTGCCAGCAGCTTAGTTCGTGGGAACTCCTACAATGAGCAGTTCTTC. This encodes CASSLVRGNSYNEQFF.

In the case of this clone: A junction end diverges from the germline sequence, so it may reflect a read error. V and J are TRBV27 and TRBJ1-2; D perhaps matches TRBD1 (5 bases). The CDR3 extends over 12 amino acids. The germline gives CDR1 MNHEY, CDR2 SMNVEV (reference sequence). The CDR3 spells CACRAGRYGYTF. CDR3 DNA sequence: TGTGCCTGCAGGGCAGGGCGCTATGGCTACACCTTC.

The chain carries TRBV6-5 and TRBJ1-5; no reliable D call. CDR1 and CDR2 (germline): MNHEY, SVGAGI. Trimming left V 5 bases short and J 0 bases short, with 8 bases between. The CDR3 is 14 amino acids. The CDR3 spells CASSAGVSNQPQHF. CDR3 DNA sequence: TGTGCCAGCAGTGCGGGAGTTAGCAATCAGCCCCAGCATTTT.

The table lists this clone with a few counts. The chain links TRBV11-3 to TRBJ2-3; 8 bases are shared with TRBD2. Trimming cost V 5 bases and J 4 bases; bases outside gene matches: 11. Looked up from germline, CDR1 is SGHNT and CDR2 is YENEEA. This CDR3 comprises 16 residues. CDR3 nucleotide sequence: TGTGCCAGCAGCCCGGGCGGGGCGGGAGGTTCAGATACGCAGTATTTT. Residues: CASSPGGAGGSDTQYF. Drawing the rest from reference TRBV11-3 and TRBJ2-3, the complete variable domain is EAGVVQSPRYKIIEKKQPVAFWCNPISGHNTLYWYLQNLGQGPELLIRYENEEAVDDSQLPKDRFSAERLKGVDSTLKIQPAELGDSAVYLCASSPGGAGGSDTQYFGPGTRLTVL.

This clone was observed a single time. The chain uses TRBV7-2 and TRBJ2-7, with D uncertain. This CDR3 comprises 14 residues. Trimming took off 3 bases at V and 2 bases at J, with 11 bases between the two ends. Per germline, CDR1 SGHTA and CDR2 FQGNSA. This CDR3 reads CASSFGPLTYEQYF. In DNA form, the CDR3 reads TGTGCCAGCAGCTTCGGGCCCTTAACCTACGAGCAGTACTTC.

The chain has TRBV10-3 and TRBJ1-2; possibly TRBD1 for D (6 bases). Per germline, CDR1 ENHRY and CDR2 SYGVKD. With 10 bases removed from V and 2 bases from J, the gap between germline ends came to 14 bases. This CDR3 contains 13 residues. CDR3 in DNA: TGTGCCACGAACGGGGGCGGCAACTATGGCTACACCTTC. Translating gives CATNGGGNYGYTF.

The chain is built from TRBV7-9 and TRBJ2-7, with 12 bases matching TRBD1. The germline CDR1 and CDR2 sequences are SEHNR and FQNEAQ (reference sequence). The length of the CDR3 is 14 residues. The V segment lost 5 bases and the J segment 5 bases; nucleotides outside the gene matches: 4. The CDR3 sequence: CASSMGQGANEQYF. CDR3 DNA sequence: TGTGCCAGCAGCATGGGACAGGGGGCGAACGAGCAGTACTTC.

This clone was observed a single time. This chain joins TRBV5-4 and TRBJ2-2, with no clear D. Germline CDR1 reads SGHNT; CDR2 reads YYREEE (reference sequence). The CDR3 spans 15 residues. V lost 0 bases and J lost 4, with 10 bases in between. The CDR3 nucleotides are TGTGCCAGCAGCTTGGGCGTGTTGAGCACCGGGGAGCTGTTTTTT. Protein product: CASSLGVLSTGELFF. Filled out from reference TRBV5-4 and TRBJ2-2, the complete variable domain reads ETGVTQSPTHLIKTRGQQVTLRCSSQSGHNTVSWYQQALGQGPQFIFQYYREEENGRGNFPPRFSGLQFPNYSSELNVNALELDDSALYLCASSLGVLSTGELFFGEGSRLTVL.

The chain has TRBV2 and TRBJ2-5, with 9 bases fitting TRBD1. V shed 3 bases, J shed 14 bases, and the junction held 4 bases outside the gene matches. This CDR3 contains 11 residues. Germline loops: CDR1 SNHLY, CDR2 FYNNEI. This chain's CDR3 is CASSDRDREYF. CDR3 nucleotides: TGTGCCAGCAGTGACCGGGACAGGGAATACTTC.

The chain is built from TRBV27 and TRBJ2-7; a weak D match, TRBD2 (6 bases). The CDR3 covers 14 residues. From germline, CDR1 is MNHEY and CDR2 SMNVEV (reference sequence). V gave up 3 bases and J gave up 5 bases, with 14 bases separating them. The CDR3 region is CASSFGREANEQYF. The CDR3 coding sequence is TGTGCCAGCAGTTTCGGCAGGGAGGCAAACGAGCAGTACTTC.

V is TRBV9 and J is TRBJ2-5; D is undetermined. CDR1 is SGDLS, CDR2 YYNGEE, per germline. V gave up 4 bases and J gave up 0 bases, with 10 bases separating them. The CDR3 sequence is 14 residues long. The CDR3 reads CASSLTEYQETQYF. CDR3 DNA: TGTGCCAGCAGCCTTACTGAGTACCAAGAGACCCAGTACTTC.

The rearrangement links TRBV6-4 to TRBJ2-1, with 8 bases matching TRBD2. This CDR3 has 15 amino acids. Germline trimming cut 3 bases from V and 8 bases from J; bases unmatched to any gene: 9. CDR1 is MRHNA, CDR2 SNTAGT, per germline. CDR3 sequence reads: CASSEPGLGEDEQFF. The CDR3 bases are TGTGCCAGCAGTGAGCCGGGACTAGGGGAGGATGAGCAGTTCTTC.

This clone was recorded once. The chain links TRBV11-2 to TRBJ2-2, with TRBD2 identical over 8 bases. Trimming cost V 7 bases and J 4 bases; bases outside gene matches: 11. CDR1 and CDR2 from the germline V gene are SGHAT and FQNNGV. The CDR3 is made up of 16 amino acids. This CDR3 is CASNSRGGMSTGELFF. In DNA form, the CDR3 reads TGTGCCAGCAACTCACGCGGGGGGATGAGCACCGGGGAGCTGTTTTTT.

This sequence joins TRBV30 and TRBJ2-1, with D perhaps TRBD2 (5 bases). Germline V lookup: CDR1 GTSNPN, CDR2 SVGIG (reference sequence). V shed 0 bases and J shed 8 bases, with 11 bases lying between them. The CDR3 totals 13 residues. This chain's CDR3 is CAWSVRAGDEQFF. CDR3 bases: TGTGCCTGGAGTGTAAGGGCCGGGGATGAGCAGTTCTTC.

The chain carries TRBV6-5 and TRBJ1-4; D remains unclear. This CDR3 is 13 amino acids long. The V end was cut by 0 bases, the J end by 10 bases, with 9 bases between. Germline CDR1 reads MNHEY; CDR2 reads SVGAGI. The CDR3 bases are TGTGCCAGCAGTTACTCCAGCGGTGGAAAACTGTTTTTT. Amino acid sequence: CASSYSSGGKLFF.

This chain joins TRBV11-2 and TRBJ2-1; D perhaps matches TRBD2 (5 bases). Trimming removed 1 base from V and 7 bases from J, with 11 bases in between. CDR1 and CDR2 from the germline V gene are SGHAT and FQNNGV. CDR3 size: 14 residues. CDR3 coding DNA: TGTGCCAGCAGCTTAGTGTTAGCGAGGAATGAGCAGTTCTTC. Translating gives CASSLVLARNEQFF. The full variable domain, rest sourced from reference TRBV11-2 and TRBJ2-1, is EAGVAQSPRYKIIEKRQSVAFWCNPISGHATLYWYQQILGQGPKLLIQFQNNGVVDDSQLPKDRFSAERLKGVDSTLKIQPAKLEDSAVYLCASSLVLARNEQFFGPGTRLTVL.

The V gene is TRBV19, the J gene TRBJ1-4; D unclear. Per germline, CDR1 LNHDA and CDR2 SQIVND (reference sequence). Deletions cut 4 bases from V and 8 bases from J, with 11 bases between. The CDR3 spans 13 residues. This chain's CDR3 is CASSRALEEKLFF. The CDR3 DNA sequence: TGTGCCAGTAGTAGGGCCCTGGAGGAAAAACTGTTTTTT.

The V gene is TRBV6-1, the J gene TRBJ2-1; weak D call: TRBD2 (5 bases). Germline-derived CDR1 and CDR2 are MNHNS and SASEGT. This CDR3 has 13 residues. Trimming removed 6 bases from V and 12 bases from J, with 18 bases in between. The CDR3 DNA reads as TGTGCCAGCAGGGCCCGCGGGCTCGGCGGGCAGTTCTTC. It yields the protein CASRARGLGGQFF.

This clone was detected only a few times. This rearrangement joins TRBV2 to TRBJ2-7; perhaps TRBD2 as D (5 bases). V was pared by 5 bases and J by 0 bases, with 8 bases between. The V gene's germline CDR1 is SNHLY and CDR2 FYNNEI. The CDR3 totals 13 residues. CDR3 protein: CASSFGGSYEQYF. The CDR3 bases are TGTGCCAGCAGTTTCGGAGGCTCCTACGAGCAGTACTTC.

The rearrangement joins TRBV7-9 to TRBJ2-3; no firm D call. The CDR3 is made up of 12 amino acids. Germline V lookup: CDR1 SEHNR, CDR2 FQNEAQ (reference sequence). Trimming took 1 base from V and 2 from J, leaving 1 base between them. DNA of the CDR3: TGTGCCAGCAGCTTAGACACAGATACGCAGTATTTT. As protein: CASSLDTDTQYF. Drawing the rest from reference TRBV7-9 and TRBJ2-3, the complete variable domain is DTGVSQNPRHKITKRGQNVTFRCDPISEHNRLYWYRQTLGQGPEFLTYFQNEAQLEKSRLLSDRFSAERPKGSFSTLEIQRTEQGDSAMYLCASSLDTDTQYFGPGTRLTVL.